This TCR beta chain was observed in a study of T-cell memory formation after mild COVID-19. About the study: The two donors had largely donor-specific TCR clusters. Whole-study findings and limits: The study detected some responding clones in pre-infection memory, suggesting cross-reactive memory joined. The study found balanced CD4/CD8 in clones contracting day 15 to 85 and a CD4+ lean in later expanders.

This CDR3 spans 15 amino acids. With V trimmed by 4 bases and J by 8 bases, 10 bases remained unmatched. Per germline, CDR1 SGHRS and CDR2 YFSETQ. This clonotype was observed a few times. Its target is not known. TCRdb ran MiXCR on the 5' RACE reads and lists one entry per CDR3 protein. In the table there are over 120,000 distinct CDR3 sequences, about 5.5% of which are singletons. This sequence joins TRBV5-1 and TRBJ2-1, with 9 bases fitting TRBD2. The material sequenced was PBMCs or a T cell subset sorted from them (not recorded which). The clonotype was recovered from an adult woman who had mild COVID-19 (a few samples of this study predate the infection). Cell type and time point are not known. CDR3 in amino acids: CASSQDSGSWYEQFF. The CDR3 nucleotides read TGCGCCAGCAGCCAGGATAGCGGGAGTTGGTATGAGCAGTTCTTC.